This T cell receptor (beta chain) stems from a study of CD8 T cells in Susac syndrome. CDR1 is GTSNPN, CDR2 SVGIG, per germline (reference sequence). The V and J ends lost 0 bases and 5 bases respectively, with 9 bases between them. This CDR3 spans 13 amino acids. RNA totalling roughly 0.5 to 1 ug underwent reverse transcription with random hexamers. Amplification of TCR beta CDR3 by immunoSEQ multiplex PCR spanned 54 Vbeta and 13 Jbeta. Each CDR3 protein gets one entry after TCRdb re-called the immunoSEQ multiplex PCR reads with MiXCR. The profile covers 160,000 or so distinct CDR3 sequences, with around 95% appearing a single time and roughly 0.16% taken by the ten largest.

The sequenced sample consisted of CD8+ T cells from PBMCs. The chain recombines TRBV30 with TRBJ2-3; D is perhaps TRBD2 (6 bases). The TCR was taken from a human donor with multiple sclerosis. CDR3 in amino acids: CAWSVLGGDTQYF. DNA for the CDR3: TGTGCCTGGAGTGTACTGGGAGGAGATACGCAGTATTTT. The full variable domain, with the rest looked up from reference TRBV30 and TRBJ2-3, is SQTIHQWPATLVQPVGSPLSLECTVEGTSNPNLYWYRQAAGRGLQLLFYSVGIGQISSEVPQNLSASRPQDRQFILSSKKLLLSDSGFYLCAWSVLGGDTQYFGPGTRLTVL.